A selection of T cell receptor beta chains follows, all from one sample in a study of blood T cell repertoires in COVID-19. Profiling relied on immunoSEQ multiplex PCR, and the TCRdb table lists in-frame clones only, not all of them. This sample has fewer than 350,000 clones, with roughly 86% found just once. The sequencing sample was made of peripheral blood. The receptor set was obtained from a man aged 40-49 years with active or convalescent COVID-19. Each CDR3 is given with its conserved first and last residue. The order of the fields is D gene, V gene, clone size, J gene, CDR3 protein, CDR3 DNA. D genes are given only for firm matches. Size is omitted from some rows. Given values are once, few, many or a class for expanded clones.

D: .; V: TRBV7-9; size: .; J: TRBJ1-5; CDR3: CASSPFGEAQHF; DNA: TGTGCCAGCAGCCCCTTTGGTGAGGCCCAGCATTTT
D: TRBD1; V: TRBV6-5; size: .; J: TRBJ1-6; CDR3: CASSLGQTYNSPLHF; DNA: TGTGCCAGCAGTTTGGGACAGACCTATAATTCACCCCTCCACTTT
D: TRBD2; V: TRBV27; size: .; J: TRBJ2-5; CDR3: CASRPGTSGREETQYF; DNA: TGTGCCAGCAGACCTGGGACTAGCGGGAGGGAAGAGACCCAGTACTTC
D: TRBD1; V: TRBV11-3; size: .; J: TRBJ1-4; CDR3: CASSSPQGTPTNEKLFF; DNA: TGTGCCAGCAGCTCACCACAGGGGACCCCAACTAATGAAAAACTGTTTTTT
D: .; V: TRBV7-2; size: .; J: TRBJ2-1; CDR3: CASSLDSLRSYNEQFF; DNA: TGTGCCAGCAGCTTAGACTCCCTCCGCTCCTACAATGAGCAGTTCTTC
D: .; V: TRBV11-3; size: .; J: TRBJ2-3; CDR3: CASTGSLFDTQYF; DNA: TGTGCCAGCACGGGGTCCCTGTTCGATACGCAGTATTTT
D: TRBD1; V: TRBV6-5; size: .; J: TRBJ2-7; CDR3: CASSYFQGAYEQYF; DNA: TGTGCCAGCAGTTACTTCCAGGGGGCCTACGAGCAGTACTTC
D: .; V: TRBV30; size: .; J: TRBJ1-6; CDR3: CAWSVPGYNSPLHF; DNA: TGTGCCTGGAGTGTACCAGGTTATAATTCACCCCTCCACTTT
D: .; V: TRBV27; size: .; J: TRBJ1-5; CDR3: CASSVGQYNQPQHF; DNA: TGTGCCAGCAGCGTCGGACAGTACAATCAGCCCCAGCATTTT
D: .; V: TRBV5-1; size: .; J: TRBJ2-3; CDR3: CASSLELVGTDTQYF; DNA: TGCGCCAGCAGCTTAGAACTAGTCGGCACAGATACGCAGTATTTT
D: .; V: TRBV19; size: .; J: TRBJ1-5; CDR3: CASRSGQPYSNQPQHF; DNA: TGTGCCAGTAGAAGCGGACAGCCCTATAGCAATCAGCCCCAGCATTTT
D: TRBD1; V: TRBV2; size: .; J: TRBJ2-4; CDR3: CASRPTGAANIQYF; DNA: TGTGCCAGCAGACCCACAGGGGCGGCGAACATTCAGTACTTC
D: TRBD2; V: TRBV9; size: .; J: TRBJ2-3; CDR3: CASSVAAGSTDTQYF; DNA: TGTGCCAGCAGCGTAGCAGCGGGGAGCACAGATACGCAGTATTTT
D: .; V: TRBV2; size: .; J: TRBJ1-2; CDR3: CASSDDRLKYGYTF; DNA: TGTGCCAGCAGTGACGACAGGTTAAAGTATGGCTACACCTTC
D: .; V: TRBV5-1; size: .; J: TRBJ2-3; CDR3: CASSPGDGITDTQYF; DNA: TGCGCCAGCAGCCCCGGGGATGGGATCACAGATACGCAGTATTTT
D: TRBD1; V: TRBV18; size: .; J: TRBJ1-4; CDR3: CASSPVQGSNEKLFF; DNA: TGTGCCAGCTCACCCGTACAGGGGAGTAATGAAAAACTGTTTTTT
D: .; V: TRBV28; size: once; J: TRBJ1-5; CDR3: CASSFSLTVSNQPQHF; DNA: TGTGCCAGCAGTTTTTCCCTGACAGTTAGCAATCAGCCCCAGCATTTT
D: .; V: TRBV6-5; size: .; J: TRBJ1-1; CDR3: CASKLGGYTEAFF; DNA: TGTGCCAGCAAGTTGGGGGGTTACACTGAAGCTTTCTTT
D: TRBD2; V: TRBV7-2; size: .; J: TRBJ2-7; CDR3: CASRVAGGSYEQYF; DNA: TGTGCCAGCAGAGTAGCGGGAGGGTCCTACGAGCAGTACTTC
D: TRBD1; V: TRBV5-5; size: .; J: TRBJ1-4; CDR3: CASSFRQGAGEKLFF; DNA: TGTGCCAGCAGCTTCCGACAGGGGGCAGGAGAAAAACTGTTTTTT
D: .; V: TRBV19; size: .; J: TRBJ1-5; CDR3: CAALGANSNQPQHF; DNA: TGTGCCGCCTTGGGGGCAAATAGCAATCAGCCCCAGCATTTT
D: TRBD2; V: TRBV5-1; size: few; J: TRBJ2-1; CDR3: CASSSAGESGNEQFF; DNA: TGCGCCAGCAGCTCGGCGGGAGAATCTGGCAATGAGCAGTTCTTC
D: .; V: TRBV6-5; size: .; J: TRBJ1-1; CDR3: CASSYSFWEGKTEAFF; DNA: TGTGCCAGCAGTTACTCGTTTTGGGAGGGGAAAACTGAAGCTTTCTTT
D: .; V: TRBV19; size: .; J: TRBJ1-1; CDR3: CASNTQGTEAFF; DNA: TGTGCCAGTAATACTCAGGGGACTGAAGCTTTCTTT
D: .; V: TRBV6-1; size: .; J: TRBJ1-5; CDR3: CASSESPGFSNQPQHF; DNA: TGTGCCAGCAGTGAATCCCCCGGGTTTAGCAATCAGCCCCAGCATTTT
D: TRBD1; V: TRBV6-5; size: .; J: TRBJ1-1; CDR3: CASSRQGASAFF; DNA: TGTGCCAGCAGTAGACAGGGTGCCTCAGCTTTCTTT
D: TRBD2; V: TRBV3-1/TRBV3-2; size: once; J: TRBJ2-1; CDR3: CASSQGATSGWDEQFF; DNA: TGTGCCAGCAGCCAAGGGGCAACTAGCGGGTGGGATGAGCAGTTCTTC
D: .; V: TRBV14; size: .; J: TRBJ2-1; CDR3: CASSQDRVSYNEQFF; DNA: TGTGCCAGCAGCCAAGACAGGGTATCCTACAATGAGCAGTTCTTC
D: TRBD1; V: TRBV5-6; size: .; J: TRBJ2-7; CDR3: CASSVRDRGIYEQYF; DNA: TGTGCCAGCAGTGTCCGGGACAGGGGGATTTACGAGCAGTACTTC
D: TRBD1; V: TRBV7-9; size: .; J: TRBJ1-1; CDR3: CASSTPGGRRTEAFF; DNA: TGTGCCAGCAGCACCCCAGGGGGCCGACGGACTGAAGCTTTCTTT
D: .; V: TRBV9; size: few; J: TRBJ1-1; CDR3: CASSVGGGEAFF; DNA: TGTGCCAGCAGCGTAGGGGGGGGCGAAGCTTTCTTT
D: .; V: TRBV6-2/TRBV6-3; size: .; J: TRBJ2-7; CDR3: CASSYSSHIIHYEQYF; DNA: TGTGCCAGCAGTTACTCGTCGCACATTATACACTACGAGCAGTACTTC
D: TRBD1; V: TRBV7-8; size: .; J: TRBJ2-5; CDR3: CASSSTGAETQYF; DNA: TGTGCCAGCAGCTCCACAGGGGCAGAGACCCAGTACTTC
D: .; V: TRBV6-5; size: .; J: TRBJ2-6; CDR3: CASDTYSGANVLTF; DNA: TGTGCCAGTGATACATACTCTGGGGCCAACGTCCTGACTTTC
D: .; V: TRBV3-1/TRBV3-2; size: .; J: TRBJ1-6; CDR3: CASSSRGAGNSPLHF; DNA: TGTGCCAGCAGCTCTCGGGGGGCAGGTAATTCACCCCTCCACTTT
D: .; V: TRBV13; size: .; J: TRBJ2-3; CDR3: CASSLSTGSGTQYF; DNA: TGTGCCAGCAGCTTAAGTACAGGGAGCGGTACGCAGTATTTT
D: TRBD2; V: TRBV9; size: .; J: TRBJ2-1; CDR3: CASSGPGLVGGEQFF; DNA: TGTGCCAGCAGCGGCCCGGGACTAGTCGGTGGAGAGCAGTTCTTC
D: TRBD2; V: TRBV19; size: .; J: TRBJ2-2; CDR3: CASSMGGSTGELFF; DNA: TGTGCCAGTAGTATGGGGGGGAGCACCGGGGAGCTGTTTTTT
D: .; V: TRBV2; size: .; J: TRBJ1-5; CDR3: CASSEFRSNQPQHF; DNA: TGTGCCAGCAGTGAATTTCGTAGCAATCAGCCCCAGCATTTT
D: TRBD2; V: TRBV13; size: .; J: TRBJ2-3; CDR3: CASSPTSGGFTDTQYF; DNA: TGTGCCAGCAGCCCGACTAGCGGGGGTTTCACAGATACGCAGTATTTT
D: .; V: TRBV6-5; size: once; J: TRBJ2-7; CDR3: CASTEQRTYEQYF; DNA: TGTGCCAGCACCGAACAGCGGACCTACGAGCAGTACTTC
D: .; V: TRBV20-1; size: .; J: TRBJ2-1; CDR3: CSALPFDEQFF; DNA: TGCAGTGCTCTCCCCTTCGATGAGCAGTTCTTC
D: TRBD1; V: TRBV29-1; size: .; J: TRBJ1-2; CDR3: CSVATGHGYTF; DNA: TGCAGCGTTGCGACAGGGCATGGCTACACCTTC
D: .; V: TRBV29-1; size: .; J: TRBJ2-7; CDR3: CSAQSLDEQYF; DNA: TGCAGCGCCCAAAGCCTTGACGAGCAGTACTTC
D: .; V: TRBV5-1; size: .; J: TRBJ2-3; CDR3: CASSLSGTDTQYF; DNA: TGCGCCAGCAGCTTGAGCGGCACAGATACGCAGTATTTT
D: .; V: TRBV2; size: .; J: TRBJ1-6; CDR3: CASSQGSYNSPLHF; DNA: TGTGCCAGCTCACAGGGCTCCTATAATTCACCCCTCCACTTT